The rows below give T cell receptor beta chains drawn from one sample of a study of Ad26.COV2.S vaccination and SARS-CoV-2 variants. Sequencing used immunoSEQ multiplex PCR; TCRdb keeps in-frame clones, though not all of them. The sample shows over 400,000 clones, around 90% of them seen only once. Sequenced material: peripheral blood, taken in a trial of Ad26.COV2.S vaccine versus placebo. These receptors were obtained from a person between 18 and 59 years old who received the Ad26.COV2.S COVID-19 vaccine or a placebo. The CDR3 runs from the conserved cysteine through the conserved F or W. A D gene is named only where the DNA matches it firmly. The size of a clone is reported for some rows only, either as once, few or many, or as a class for expanded clones.

d_call,j_call,clone_size,v_call,cdr3_aa,cdr3_nt
-,TRBJ2-3,-,TRBV29-1,CSVEAKTRGVADTQYF,TGCAGCGTTGAGGCGAAGACCAGGGGAGTGGCAGATACGCAGTATTTT
TRBD1,TRBJ1-6,-,TRBV4-2,CASSQRDRGHNSPLHF,TGTGCCAGCAGCCAAAGGGACAGGGGGCATAATTCACCCCTCCACTTT
-,TRBJ1-1,-,TRBV7-2,CASSSSEGLKTEAFF,TGTGCCAGCAGTTCCAGCGAGGGGTTGAAAACTGAAGCTTTCTTT
TRBD2,TRBJ2-1,few,TRBV7-7,CASSLAGLAGDNEQFF,TGTGCTAGCAGCTTGGCCGGACTAGCGGGAGACAATGAGCAGTTCTTC
TRBD2,TRBJ2-7,few,TRBV11-2,CASSLGLAVSYEQYF,TGTGCCAGCAGCTTAGGACTAGCGGTCTCCTACGAGCAGTACTTC
TRBD1,TRBJ2-7,few,TRBV6-2/TRBV6-3,CASSGDRDPYEQYF,TGTGCCAGCAGTGGAGACAGGGACCCCTACGAGCAGTACTTC
-,TRBJ2-5,-,TRBV27,CASSSSVSRETQYF,-
TRBD2,TRBJ2-3,-,TRBV3-1/TRBV3-2,CASSQASGRDTQYF,TGTGCCAGCAGCCAAGCTAGCGGGAGAGATACGCAGTATTTT
TRBD2,TRBJ2-1,-,TRBV7-9,CASSPAGTSGRAHEQFF,TGTGCCAGCAGCCCCGCCGGGACTAGCGGGAGGGCCCATGAGCAGTTCTTC
-,TRBJ2-6,-,TRBV9,CASSVGVGRSGANVLTF,TGTGCCAGCAGCGTAGGGGTGGGCCGCTCTGGGGCCAACGTCCTGACTTTC
-,TRBJ2-7,-,TRBV4-3,CASSPAALAYEQYF,TGCGCCAGCAGCCCAGCCGCGTTGGCCTACGAGCAGTACTTC
-,TRBJ2-3,-,TRBV7-9,CASSPGAGPTDTQYF,TGTGCCAGCAGCCCCGGGGCAGGTCCCACAGATACGCAGTATTTT
-,TRBJ1-4,-,TRBV3-1/TRBV3-2,CASSLWESLGEKLFF,TGTGCCAGCAGCTTATGGGAATCCCTGGGTGAAAAACTGTTTTTT
-,TRBJ2-3,-,TRBV28,CASSLQTLRLTDTQYF,TGTGCCAGCAGTCTCCAGACCCTGAGGTTAACAGATACGCAGTATTTT
TRBD2,TRBJ2-1,-,TRBV7-3,CASSASGTSKVQFF,TGTGCCAGCAGCGCTTCCGGGACTAGTAAAGTGCAGTTCTTC
-,TRBJ2-1,-,TRBV9,CASSVGKDEFYNEQFF,TGTGCCAGCAGCGTAGGGAAAGACGAATTTTACAATGAGCAGTTCTTC
TRBD1,TRBJ2-7,-,TRBV7-6,CASSLAQGAGEQYF,TGTGCCAGCAGCTTAGCCCAGGGGGCGGGAGAGCAGTACTTC
-,TRBJ2-5,once,TRBV7-9,CASSLDALGTQYF,TGTGCCAGCAGCTTAGACGCCTTAGGAACCCAGTACTTC
TRBD1,TRBJ1-5,few,TRBV27,CASSATGIARYSNQPQHF,TGTGCCAGCAGCGCGACAGGGATTGCGAGATATAGCAATCAGCCCCAGCATTTT
-,TRBJ2-5,-,TRBV7-2,CASSEGSGGATQYF,TGTGCCAGCAGCGAAGGTAGCGGTGGGGCGACCCAGTACTTC
-,TRBJ2-1,-,TRBV6-1,CASSEKGRIDEQFF,TGTGCCAGCAGTGAAAAAGGTCGCATCGATGAGCAGTTCTTC
TRBD2,TRBJ2-1,few,TRBV2,CASRASGSPYNEQFF,TGTGCCAGCAGAGCTAGCGGGAGCCCCTACAATGAGCAGTTCTTC
-,TRBJ2-3,-,TRBV5-1,CASSLGPNTDTQYF,TGCGCCAGCAGCTTGGGACCGAACACAGATACGCAGTATTTT
TRBD2,TRBJ2-7,-,TRBV5-4,CASSLDTSGDEQYF,TGTGCCAGCAGCCTCGACACTAGCGGGGACGAGCAGTACTTC
-,TRBJ2-1,-,TRBV7-9,CASSFGFEQFF,TGTGCCAGCAGCTTTGGTTTTGAGCAGTTCTTC
-,TRBJ2-7,-,TRBV4-1,CASSQADSGVNSYEQYF,TGCGCCAGCAGCCAAGCGGACAGTGGGGTTAACTCCTACGAGCAGTACTTC
TRBD2,TRBJ2-7,-,TRBV7-9,CASSSRTSGYEQYF,TGTGCCAGCAGCTCCCGGACTAGCGGGTACGAGCAGTACTTC
-,TRBJ1-1,-,TRBV29-1,CSVGKGGNTEAFF,TGCAGCGTTGGCAAGGGGGGGAACACTGAAGCTTTCTTT
TRBD1,TRBJ2-4,once,TRBV2,CASSLQGAKNIQYF,TGTGCCAGCAGCCTACAGGGGGCCAAAAACATTCAGTACTTC
TRBD2,TRBJ2-1,-,TRBV5-4,CASSLGLADEQFF,TGTGCCAGCAGCTTGGGACTAGCGGATGAGCAGTTCTTC
-,TRBJ1-2,-,TRBV3-1/TRBV3-2,CASSQDLVGTPTF,TGTGCCAGCAGCCAAGATCTAGTGGGGACTCCCACCTTC
-,TRBJ2-6,-,TRBV6-2/TRBV6-3,CASSTYWHGASGANVLTF,TGTGCCAGCAGCACGTACTGGCACGGGGCCTCTGGGGCCAACGTCCTGACTTTC
TRBD2,TRBJ2-1,-,TRBV7-9,CASSLALSGNSYNEQFF,TGTGCCAGCAGCTTAGCGCTAAGCGGGAACTCCTACAATGAGCAGTTCTTC
TRBD1,TRBJ2-1,-,TRBV6-2/TRBV6-3,CASSYLTGARDEQFF,TGTGCCAGCAGTTACCTGACAGGGGCAAGGGATGAGCAGTTCTTC
TRBD2,TRBJ2-7,-,TRBV5-6,CASSFSGSGYEQYF,TGTGCCAGCAGCTTTAGCGGGAGCGGGTACGAGCAGTACTTC
-,TRBJ1-5,-,TRBV27,CASSPFTTGGNQPQHF,TGTGCCAGCAGCCCTTTTACTACAGGAGGGAATCAGCCCCAGCATTTT
-,TRBJ2-1,-,TRBV5-1,CASSLRMRGPDNEQFF,TGCGCCAGCAGCTTGAGAATGCGAGGGCCGGATAATGAGCAGTTCTTC
TRBD1,TRBJ2-2,once,TRBV4-3,CASSPGTGGTGELFF,TGCGCCAGCAGCCCGGGGACAGGGGGCACCGGGGAGCTGTTTTTT